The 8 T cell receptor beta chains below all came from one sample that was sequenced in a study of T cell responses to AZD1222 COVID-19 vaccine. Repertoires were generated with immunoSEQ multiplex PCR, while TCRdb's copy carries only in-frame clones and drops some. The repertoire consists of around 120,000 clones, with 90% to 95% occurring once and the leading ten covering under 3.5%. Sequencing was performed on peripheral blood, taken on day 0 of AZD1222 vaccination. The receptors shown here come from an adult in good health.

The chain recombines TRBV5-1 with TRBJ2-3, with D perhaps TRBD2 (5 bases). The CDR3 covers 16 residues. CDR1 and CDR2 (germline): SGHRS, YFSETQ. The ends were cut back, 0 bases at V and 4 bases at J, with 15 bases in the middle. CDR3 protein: CASSLGGHNGPDTQYF. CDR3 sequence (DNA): TGCGCCAGCAGCTTGGGAGGGCATAACGGACCAGATACGCAGTATTTT.

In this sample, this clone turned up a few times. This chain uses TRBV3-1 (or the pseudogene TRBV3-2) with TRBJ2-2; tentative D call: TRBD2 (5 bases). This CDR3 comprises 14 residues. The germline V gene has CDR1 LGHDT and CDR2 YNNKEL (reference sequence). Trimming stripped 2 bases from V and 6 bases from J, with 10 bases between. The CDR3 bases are TGTGCCAGCAGCCAATCACCGGGATCCGGGGAGCTGTTTTTT. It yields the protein CASSQSPGSGELFF.

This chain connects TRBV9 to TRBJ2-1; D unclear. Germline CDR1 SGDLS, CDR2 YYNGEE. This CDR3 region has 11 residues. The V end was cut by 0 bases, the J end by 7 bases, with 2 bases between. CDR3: CASSVDNEQFF. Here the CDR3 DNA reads TGTGCCAGCAGCGTAGATAATGAGCAGTTCTTC.

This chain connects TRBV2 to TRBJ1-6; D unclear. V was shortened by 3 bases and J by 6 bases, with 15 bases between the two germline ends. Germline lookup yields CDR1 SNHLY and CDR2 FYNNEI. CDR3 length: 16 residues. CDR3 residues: CASSDPRTRSNSPLHF. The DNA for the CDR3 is TGTGCCAGCAGTGATCCGCGGACCCGATCTAATTCACCCCTCCACTTT.

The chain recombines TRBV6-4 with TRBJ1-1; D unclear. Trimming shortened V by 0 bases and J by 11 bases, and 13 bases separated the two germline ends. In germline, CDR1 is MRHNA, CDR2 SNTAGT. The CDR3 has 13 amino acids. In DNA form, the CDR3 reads TGTGCCAGCAGTGACTCGGGCTCTTTGGCGGCTTTCTTT. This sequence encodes CASSDSGSLAAFF.

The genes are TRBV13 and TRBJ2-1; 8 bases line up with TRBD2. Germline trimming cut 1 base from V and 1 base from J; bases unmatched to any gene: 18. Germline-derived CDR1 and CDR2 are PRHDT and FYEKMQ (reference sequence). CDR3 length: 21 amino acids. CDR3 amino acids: CASSLVRSREGARESYNEQFF. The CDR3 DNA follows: TGTGCCAGCAGCTTAGTCCGCTCCCGGGAGGGCGCCAGGGAGTCCTACAATGAGCAGTTCTTC.

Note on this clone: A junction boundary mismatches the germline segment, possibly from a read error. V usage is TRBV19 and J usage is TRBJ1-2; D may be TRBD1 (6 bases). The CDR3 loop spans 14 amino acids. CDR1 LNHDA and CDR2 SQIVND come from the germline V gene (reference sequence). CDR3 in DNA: TGTGCCAGTAGTCTAGATGACAGGCGATATGGCTACACCTTC. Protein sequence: CASSLDDRRYGYTF.

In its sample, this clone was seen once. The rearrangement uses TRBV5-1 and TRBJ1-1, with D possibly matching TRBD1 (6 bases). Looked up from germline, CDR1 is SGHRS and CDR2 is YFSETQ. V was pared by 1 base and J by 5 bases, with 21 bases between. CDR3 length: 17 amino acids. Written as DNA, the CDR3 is TGCGCCAGCAGCTTGCGACAGGTCGCGAGGCAGAGAACTGAAGCTTTCTTT. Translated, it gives CASSLRQVARQRTEAFF.